Each of the 5 T cell receptor beta chains below was sequenced from the same sample in a study of CD8 T cells in ankylosing spondylitis. TCRdb recomputed calls from the 5' RACE reads with MiXCR, one row per CDR3 protein. Among 100,000 to 150,000 distinct CDR3 sequences listed, more than 9.5% were seen once. The specimen was blood, either unsorted or a sorted T cell fraction (not recorded which). The receptors stem from a female donor with ankylosing spondylitis or in good health (not recorded which).

The table lists this clonotype with many counts. The rearrangement links TRBV20-1 to TRBJ2-5, with D possibly being TRBD2 (6 bases). CDR1 is DFQATT and CDR2 is SNEGSKA in the germline V gene (reference sequence). This CDR3 region has 14 residues. Trimming pared 5 bases from V and 7 bases from J, leaving 20 bases between. The CDR3 protein is CSARDSKLLGTQYF. In DNA form, the CDR3 reads TGCAGTGCTCGGGACTCGAAGCTCCTAGGGACCCAGTACTTC.

This clonotype has ten or more counts. The chain carries TRBV2 and TRBJ2-2, with D unresolved. This CDR3 is 14 amino acids long. CDR1 SNHLY and CDR2 FYNNEI come from the germline V gene. The V end lost 4 bases, the J end lost 0 bases, and 6 bases lay between the germline ends. The chain's CDR3 is CASSGKANTGELFF. CDR3 nucleotide sequence: TGTGCCAGCAGTGGTAAAGCGAACACCGGGGAGCTGTTTTTT.

In its sample, this clonotype was seen many times. V usage is TRBV20-1 and J usage is TRBJ2-1, with 12 bases that match TRBD2. CDR1 and CDR2 (germline): DFQATT, SNEGSKA (reference sequence). This CDR3 spans 15 amino acids. Losses at the gene ends were 6 bases for V and 8 bases for J; bases not matched to a gene: 11. Written as DNA, the CDR3 is TGCAGTGCGTCCGGGACTAGCGGGCGGCAGCATGAGCAGTTCTTC. Encoded protein: CSASGTSGRQHEQFF.

The gene calls are TRBV5-1 and TRBJ2-7, with 8 bases identical to TRBD1. Trimming at V came to 0 bases and at J to 0 bases, leaving 2 bases not matched to a gene. The CDR3 runs 15 residues. The germline gives CDR1 SGHRS, CDR2 YFSETQ. CDR3 DNA sequence: TGCGCCAGCAGCTTGGGGACAGGGCCCTCCTACGAGCAGTACTTC. Translated: CASSLGTGPSYEQYF.

This clonotype was counted ten times or more. The V call is TRBV7-9, the J call TRBJ2-1; TRBD1 matches at 11 bases. The germline V gene has CDR1 SEHNR and CDR2 FQNEAQ (reference sequence). There are 15 residues in the CDR3. The V and J ends lost 5 bases and 9 bases, in that order; junction bases with no gene match: 9. The CDR3 nucleotides read TGTGCCAGCAGCAATGGACAGGGGGCGCATGTTGAGCAGTTCTTC. It codes for CASSNGQGAHVEQFF.